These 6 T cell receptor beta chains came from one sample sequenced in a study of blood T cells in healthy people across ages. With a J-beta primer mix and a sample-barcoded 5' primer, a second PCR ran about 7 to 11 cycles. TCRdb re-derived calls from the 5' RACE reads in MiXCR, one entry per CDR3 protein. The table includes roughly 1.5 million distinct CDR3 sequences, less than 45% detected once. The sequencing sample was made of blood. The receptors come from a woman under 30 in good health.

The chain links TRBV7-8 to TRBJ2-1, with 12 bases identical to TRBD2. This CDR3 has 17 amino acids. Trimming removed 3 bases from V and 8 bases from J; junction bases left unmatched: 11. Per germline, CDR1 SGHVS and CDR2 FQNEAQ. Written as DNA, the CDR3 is TGTGCCAGCAGCTTCAAACTAGCGGGAGGCCTTGTCGATGAGCAGTTCTTC. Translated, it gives CASSFKLAGGLVDEQFF.

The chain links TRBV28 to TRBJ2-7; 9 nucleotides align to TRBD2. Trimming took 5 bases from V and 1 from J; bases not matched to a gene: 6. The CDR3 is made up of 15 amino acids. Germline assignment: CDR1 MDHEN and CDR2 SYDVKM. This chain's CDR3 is CASSPWTSESYEQYF. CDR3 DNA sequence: TGTGCCAGCAGTCCATGGACTAGCGAGTCCTACGAGCAGTACTTC.

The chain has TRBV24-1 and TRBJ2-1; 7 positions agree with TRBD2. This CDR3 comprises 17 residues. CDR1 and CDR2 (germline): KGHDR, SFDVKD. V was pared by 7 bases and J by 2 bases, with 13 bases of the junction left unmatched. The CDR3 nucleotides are TGTGCCACCAGCGCCACCGGGACTAAGCCTCCCTACAATGAGCAGTTCTTC. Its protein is CATSATGTKPPYNEQFF.

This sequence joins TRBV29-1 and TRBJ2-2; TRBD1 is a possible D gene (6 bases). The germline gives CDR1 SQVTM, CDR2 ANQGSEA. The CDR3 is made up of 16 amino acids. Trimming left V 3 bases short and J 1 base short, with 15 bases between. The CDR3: CSVEDPTDRNTGELFF. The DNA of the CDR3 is TGCAGCGTTGAGGATCCGACGGACAGGAACACCGGGGAGCTGTTTTTT.

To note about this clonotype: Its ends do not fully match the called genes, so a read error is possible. This CDR3 is CASSGNMNTGELFF. Written as DNA, the CDR3 is TGTGCTAGCAGCGGCAACATGAACACCGGGGAGCTGTTTTTT. This chain connects TRBV7-7 to TRBJ2-2, with D maybe TRBD2 (5 bases). Germline V gene sequence: CDR1 SSHAT, CDR2 FNYEAQ (reference sequence). The CDR3 runs to 14 residues.

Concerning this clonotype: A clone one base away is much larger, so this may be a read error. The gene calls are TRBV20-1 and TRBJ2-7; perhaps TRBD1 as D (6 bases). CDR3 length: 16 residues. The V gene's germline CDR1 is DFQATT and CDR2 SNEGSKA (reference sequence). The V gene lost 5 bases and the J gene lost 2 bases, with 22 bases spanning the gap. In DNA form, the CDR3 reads TGCAGTGCTTCAGCCGGACAGCTCTCCGAGGCCTACGAGCAGTACTTC. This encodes CSASAGQLSEAYEQYF.